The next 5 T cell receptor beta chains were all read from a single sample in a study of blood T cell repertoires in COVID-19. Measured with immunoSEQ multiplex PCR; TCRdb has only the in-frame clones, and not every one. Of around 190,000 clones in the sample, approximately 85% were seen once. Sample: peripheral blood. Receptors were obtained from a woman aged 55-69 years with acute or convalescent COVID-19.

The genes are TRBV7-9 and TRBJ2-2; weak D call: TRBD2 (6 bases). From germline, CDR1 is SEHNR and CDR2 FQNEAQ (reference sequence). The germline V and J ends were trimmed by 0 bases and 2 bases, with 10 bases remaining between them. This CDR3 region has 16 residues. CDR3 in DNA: TGTGCCAGCAGCTTAGCAACTAGCTTTAACACCGGGGAGCTGTTTTTT. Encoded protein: CASSLATSFNTGELFF.

For the CDR3, the DNA is TGTGCCAGCTCAGACAGGGGGGGAGAGACCCAGTACTTC. It translates to CASSDRGGETQYF. V and J are TRBV6-5 and TRBJ2-5; the match to TRBD1 covers 9 bases. Germline V gene data show CDR1 as MNHEY and CDR2 as SVGAGI. V lost 8 bases to trimming and J lost 4 bases; unmatched junction nucleotides: 5. CDR3 length equals 13 residues.

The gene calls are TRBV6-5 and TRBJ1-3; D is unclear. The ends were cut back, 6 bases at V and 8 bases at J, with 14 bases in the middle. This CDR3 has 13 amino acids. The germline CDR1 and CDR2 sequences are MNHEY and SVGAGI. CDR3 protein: CASSLITVDTIYF. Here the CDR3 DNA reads TGTGCCAGCAGCTTGATTACTGTGGACACCATATATTTT.

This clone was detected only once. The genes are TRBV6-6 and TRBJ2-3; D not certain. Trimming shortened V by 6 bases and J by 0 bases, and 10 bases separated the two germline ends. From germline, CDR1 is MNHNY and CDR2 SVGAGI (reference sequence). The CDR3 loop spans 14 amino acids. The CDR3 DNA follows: TGTGCCAGCAGCCTTACACCTAGCACAGATACGCAGTATTTT. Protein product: CASSLTPSTDTQYF.

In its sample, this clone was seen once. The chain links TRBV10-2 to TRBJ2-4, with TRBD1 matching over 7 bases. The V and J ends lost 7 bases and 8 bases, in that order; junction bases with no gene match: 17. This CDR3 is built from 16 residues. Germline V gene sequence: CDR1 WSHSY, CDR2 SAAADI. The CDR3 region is CASMSMIGQGVDIQYF. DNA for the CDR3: TGCGCCAGCATGAGTATGATTGGGCAGGGGGTCGACATTCAGTACTTC.